The present TCR beta chain was sequenced within a study of identical twins (dated by TCRdb to the mid-2010s). A note on the overall study: To test whether fetal clonotypes persist, this study deep-sequenced TCR alpha and beta repertoires from monozygotic twins, from unrelated adults of various ages, and from cord blood. To rule out contamination, the twin experiments were replicated at different times with different library preparation protocols. Broad study findings and their caveats: Excess twin sharing in beta out-of-frame sequences was weaker because fewer shared sequences lowered the signal-to-noise ratio. Zero-insertion analyses could be partly confounded by invariant T cells such as MAIT and iNKT, although diverse VJ usage argued against such confounding for most clonotypes. In monozygotic twins, recombination models systematically underestimated out-of-frame TCR alpha sharing, but the models matched the sharing seen between unrelated individuals. Out-of-frame TCR alpha sequences shared between twins showed an excess of low generation-probability sequences compared with coincidental sharing between unrelated individuals. Conclusions relied on cross-sectional statistical analysis, since the same donors could not be followed over many years. Abundant cord blood beta clonotypes carried fewer insertions; young adult naive repertoires showed a weaker similar trend, while memory repertoires showed none.

This clonotype was counted many times. Its antigen is still unknown. There are no base qualities to consult, and no much larger clone falls within one base. Only healthy Caucasian donors were included. Three pairs of female monozygotic twins, all aged roughly 18 to 29 years, were included in the twin cohort. Miltenyi CD45RO+ enrichment and human naive T-cell isolation kits were used to isolate memory (CD45RO+) and naive T cells from PBMC. The receptor library was made with 5' RACE. Sequencing instrument: Illumina HiSeq 2000. A universal primer binding site was introduced by template switching, and a unique molecular identifier was present in the final cDNA, enabling accurate counting of TCR cDNA molecules. Specific primers in the conserved constant-segment region were used to synthesize first-strand cDNA for TCR alpha and beta chains. Each cDNA library was double barcoded, with a SMART-Mk sample barcode plus Illumina barcodes, to control for contamination. TruSeq adapter sequences, together with Illumina sample barcodes, were added in two successive PCR steps. Sequencing of the TCR alpha and beta cDNA libraries was done on the Illumina HiSeq platform using custom primers. As for the authors' bioinformatics: MiGEC processed the raw reads to extract unique molecular identifiers, while MiXCR was used to determine the CDR3 positions. For each individual, recombination models were inferred using an EM algorithm with the repgenHMM and IGoR tools. Shared clonotype analysis was performed with the tcR package in R, normalizing sharing by the product of cloneset sizes. Out-of-frame nonproductive sequences were analyzed to study raw recombination free of thymic and clonal selection effects. Through fastp at Q25 and MiXCR, TCRdb rebuilt clones from the public reads, retaining in-frame beta chains. Rows merge per CDR3 protein into single entries with the most common DNA and genes. The V and J calls were not made by the authors but by TCRdb's processing. Across this sample there are under 250,000 distinct CDR3 sequences, with approximately 12% seen only once. Jointly, the top ten make up 3.5% to 4.5% of the sample.

V loses 3 bases, J loses 6 bases, and the germline ends lie 9 bases apart. The CDR3 runs 14 amino acids, cysteine and phenylalanine included. The DNA shown is the 42-base CDR3, in frame from base 1. The same specimen was also included in a second study, on yellow fever vaccine responses in identical twins. The second study's paper adds: The T cell response to vaccination in identical twins was reported by the authors to appear partly convergent and partly personalized. The study precisely tracked vaccine-responding T cell clones in identical twins.

The sequencing sample was made of memory (CD45RO+) T cells sorted from blood. Explained via the paper, the cell subset or site label denotes: CD45RO+ enriched T cells. The receptor chain draws on TRBV12-3 or TRBV12-4 and TRBJ1-6; the D region possibly corresponds to TRBD1 (5 bases align). The source is a woman aged 18-29 years in good health. The nucleotide sequence is TGTGCCAGCAGTTTCGGGGGTGGTAATTCACCCCTCCACTTT. This sequence encodes CASSFGGGNSPLHF.